This TCR beta chain is drawn from a study of T cells in Graves' hyperthyroidism and ophthalmopathy. TCR beta CDR3 region amplification was performed from RNA transcripts. The TCR CDR3 first-round RT-PCR relied on the HTBI primer set. TCRdb called the multiplex PCR reads again in MiXCR, with one record for every CDR3 protein. Here the sample spans fewer than 500,000 distinct CDR3 sequences, roughly 15% being singletons. The CDR3 has 13 amino acids. From germline, CDR1 is SGHTA and CDR2 FQGTGA. The germline V and J ends were trimmed by 5 bases and 6 bases, with 11 bases remaining between them. This clonotype was seen many times.

The sample taken for sequencing was blood. This chain joins TRBV7-3 and TRBJ2-1; perhaps TRBD1 as D (6 bases). The clonotype comes from a woman aged 25 to 39 with Graves' ophthalmopathy. The CDR3 is CASSLTGGNEQFF. CDR3 bases: TGTGCCAGCAGCCTGACAGGAGGCAATGAGCAGTTCTTC.